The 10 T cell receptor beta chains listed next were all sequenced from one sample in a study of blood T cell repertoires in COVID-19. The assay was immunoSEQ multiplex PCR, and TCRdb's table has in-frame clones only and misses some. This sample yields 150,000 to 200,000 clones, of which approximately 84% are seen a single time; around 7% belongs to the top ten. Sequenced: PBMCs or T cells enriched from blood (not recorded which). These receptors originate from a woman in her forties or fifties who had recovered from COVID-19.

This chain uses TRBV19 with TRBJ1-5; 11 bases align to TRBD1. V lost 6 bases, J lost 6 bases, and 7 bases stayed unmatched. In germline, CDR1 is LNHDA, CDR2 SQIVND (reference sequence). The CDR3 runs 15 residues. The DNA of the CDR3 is TGTGCCAGTAGACCCGGACAGGGGGCGGTTCAGCCCCAGCATTTT. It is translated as CASRPGQGAVQPQHF.

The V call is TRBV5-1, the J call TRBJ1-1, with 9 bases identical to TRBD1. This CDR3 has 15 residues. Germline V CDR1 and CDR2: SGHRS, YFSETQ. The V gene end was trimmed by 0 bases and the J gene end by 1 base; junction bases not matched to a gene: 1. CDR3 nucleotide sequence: TGCGCCAGCAGCTTGGGGGGACAGGGGAACACTGAAGCTTTCTTT. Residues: CASSLGGQGNTEAFF.

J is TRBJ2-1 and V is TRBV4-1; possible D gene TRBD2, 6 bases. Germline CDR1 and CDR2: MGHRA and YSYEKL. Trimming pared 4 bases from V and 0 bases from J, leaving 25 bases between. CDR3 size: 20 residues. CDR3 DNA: TGCGCCAGCAGCCTATCCCGTCTAAGCGGGCCGAAAAGCTCCTACAATGAGCAGTTCTTC. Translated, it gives CASSLSRLSGPKSSYNEQFF.

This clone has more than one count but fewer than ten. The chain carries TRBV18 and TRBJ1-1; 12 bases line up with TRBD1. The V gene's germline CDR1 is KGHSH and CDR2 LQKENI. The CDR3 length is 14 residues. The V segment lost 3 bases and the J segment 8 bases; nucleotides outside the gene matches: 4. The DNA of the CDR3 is TGTGCCAGCTCACCTTACGGGACAGGGGGCGAAGCTTTCTTT. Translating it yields CASSPYGTGGEAFF.

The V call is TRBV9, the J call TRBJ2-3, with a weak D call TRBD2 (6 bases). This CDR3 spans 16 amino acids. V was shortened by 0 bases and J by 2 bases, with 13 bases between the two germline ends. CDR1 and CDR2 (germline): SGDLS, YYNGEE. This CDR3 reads CASSVAVGGATDTQYF. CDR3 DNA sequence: TGTGCCAGCAGCGTAGCTGTGGGGGGAGCCACAGATACGCAGTATTTT.

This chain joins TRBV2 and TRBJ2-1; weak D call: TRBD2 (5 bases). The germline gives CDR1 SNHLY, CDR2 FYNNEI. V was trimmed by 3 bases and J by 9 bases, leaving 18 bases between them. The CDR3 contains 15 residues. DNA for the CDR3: TGTGCCAGCAGTGAGCCGGATCCTACGGCGGGTGAGCAGTTCTTC. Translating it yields CASSEPDPTAGEQFF.

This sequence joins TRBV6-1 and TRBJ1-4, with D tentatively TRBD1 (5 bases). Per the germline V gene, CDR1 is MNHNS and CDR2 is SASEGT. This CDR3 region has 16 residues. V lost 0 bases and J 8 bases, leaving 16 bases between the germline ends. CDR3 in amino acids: CASSEAGGIRDEKLFF. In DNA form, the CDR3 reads TGTGCCAGCAGTGAAGCGGGGGGAATTCGAGACGAAAAACTGTTTTTT.

CDR3 coding DNA: TGTGCCACCATAGCCCCCGGCTACTATGGCTACACCTTC. As protein: CATIAPGYYGYTF. The genes are TRBV25-1 and TRBJ1-2; the D is unclear. The CDR3 is 13 residues long. Trimming shortened V by 10 bases and J by 3 bases, and 15 bases separated the two germline ends. Germline V lookup: CDR1 MGHDK, CDR2 SYGVNS.

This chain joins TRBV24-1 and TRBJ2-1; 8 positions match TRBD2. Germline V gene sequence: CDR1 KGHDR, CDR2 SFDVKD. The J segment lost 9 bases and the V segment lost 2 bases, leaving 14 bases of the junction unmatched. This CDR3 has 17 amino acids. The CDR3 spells CATSDSSAASGYGEQFF. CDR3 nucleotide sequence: TGTGCCACCAGTGATTCCTCGGCGGCTAGCGGGTACGGTGAGCAGTTCTTC.

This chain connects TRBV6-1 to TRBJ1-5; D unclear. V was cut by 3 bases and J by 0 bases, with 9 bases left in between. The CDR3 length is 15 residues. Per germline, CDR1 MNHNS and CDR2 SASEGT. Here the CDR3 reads CASSEGTYSNQPQHF. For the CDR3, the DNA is TGTGCCAGCAGTGAGGGCACCTATAGCAATCAGCCCCAGCATTTT.